These 15 T cell receptor beta chains were all obtained from the same sample, sequenced in a study of molecular identifiers for immune sequencing clone quantification (dated by TCRdb to the late 2010s). The receptor library was made with PCR. Sequencing was performed on an Illumina HiSeq 4000. TCRdb reran the public reads through fastp at Q25 and MiXCR, keeping productive beta chains. Rows with a matching CDR3 protein are joined into one entry that keeps the most common DNA and genes. The sample table records about 640,000 distinct CDR3 sequences; less than 20% of these occur just once. Jointly, the top ten make up around 0.9% of the sample. The specimen was naive CD8+ T cells from blood, with Jurkat cell RNA spiked in. The label giving this sample's cell subset or site can be read as: FACS-sorted CD8+CD4-CCR7+CD45RA+ naive T cells. These receptors originate from a human donor in good health. Some libraries in this study had Jurkat cell RNA spiked in.

This clonotype was found many times. The chain has TRBV13 and TRBJ1-5; D gene uncertain. The V end lost 5 bases, the J end lost 5 bases, and 13 bases lay between the germline ends. CDR1 is PRHDT, CDR2 FYEKMQ, per germline (reference sequence). CDR3 length: 14 residues. The CDR3 DNA follows: TGTGCCAGCAGCCAAAGAATAGGAGATCAGCCCCAGCATTTT. It translates to CASSQRIGDQPQHF. The full variable domain, completed using reference TRBV13 and TRBJ1-5, is AAGVIQSPRHLIKEKRETATLKCYPIPRHDTVYWYQQGPGQDPQFLISFYEKMQSDKGSIPDRFSAQQFSDYHSELNMSSLELGDSALYFCASSQRIGDQPQHFGDGTRLSIL.

The CDR3 sequence: CASTGLSSYEQYF. The DNA for the CDR3 is TGCGCCAGTACGGGACTCAGCTCCTACGAGCAGTACTTC. The chain carries TRBV5-1 and TRBJ2-7; D is possibly TRBD2 (6 bases). CDR1 and CDR2 from the germline V gene are SGHRS and YFSETQ. This CDR3 has 13 residues. The V and J ends lost 8 bases and 0 bases respectively, with 12 bases between them.

V and J are TRBV7-3 and TRBJ2-2, with 12 nucleotides matching TRBD2. CDR1 is SGHTA, CDR2 FQGTGA, per germline. This CDR3 has 16 residues. V shed 3 bases and J 5 bases; nucleotides not matched to a gene: 4. The CDR3 DNA follows: TGTGCCAGCAGCTTGACTAGCGGGAGTGTTACCGGGGAGCTGTTTTTT. Translation: CASSLTSGSVTGELFF.

This clonotype was found a few times. V and J are TRBV3-1 and TRBJ2-2, with 8 bases matching TRBD2. This CDR3 spans 16 amino acids. Trimming removed 5 bases from V and 6 bases from J; junction bases left unmatched: 11. The V gene's germline CDR1 is LGHDT and CDR2 YNNKEL (reference sequence). CDR3 coding DNA: TGTGCCAGCAGCGCAAGCGGGGGCTCTCTACCCGGGGAGCTGTTTTTT. Its protein product is CASSASGGSLPGELFF.

About this clonotype itself: This likely comes from a read error, as the CDR3 has no conserved phenylalanine or tryptophan at its end. CDR3 amino acids: CASRRHRDILYSEQFL. CDR3 DNA: TGTGCCAGCAGGCGACACCGGGACATCCTCTACAGTGAGCAGTTCTTA. The chain uses TRBV5-6 and TRBJ2-1, with D possibly TRBD1 on 6 matching bases. In germline, CDR1 is SGHDT, CDR2 YYEEEE. This CDR3 is 16 amino acids long.

In this sample, this clonotype turned up once. The chain couples TRBV7-2 to TRBJ1-1; D gene unclear. Germline values: CDR1 SGHTA, CDR2 FQGNSA. The CDR3 loop spans 15 amino acids. Deletions cut 0 bases from V and 1 base from J, with 9 bases between. CDR3 bases: TGTGCCAGCAGCTTAGCTTGGCCACAGAACACTGAAGCTTTCTTT. Translation: CASSLAWPQNTEAFF.

This clonotype has a handful of counts. The rearrangement joins TRBV12-3 or TRBV12-4 to TRBJ2-5, with a possible D match to TRBD1 (5 bases). Trimming stripped 3 bases from V and 1 base from J, with 9 bases between. There are 14 residues in the CDR3. In DNA, the CDR3 is TGTGCCAGCAGTTTGACAGTTCCCCAAGAGACCCAGTACTTC. Translating it yields CASSLTVPQETQYF.

The count of this clonotype is one. V and J are TRBV27 and TRBJ2-7; either TRBD1 or TRBD2 may supply D (5 bases each). The CDR3 runs to 16 residues. Trimming cost V 5 bases and J 4 bases, with 21 bases left between them. Germline V gene sequence: CDR1 MNHEY, CDR2 SMNVEV (reference sequence). CDR3 DNA: TGTGCCAGCAGTCTGGGCCCCGGGATAGGGGTATACGAGCAGTACTTC. This translates into CASSLGPGIGVYEQYF.

This clonotype was counted a few times. The V call is TRBV10-1, the J call TRBJ2-3, with a weak D call TRBD1 (6 bases). The CDR3 is 14 amino acids. V was cut by 3 bases and J by 4 bases, with 11 bases left in between. The germline V gene has CDR1 WNHNN and CDR2 SYGVQD (reference sequence). The CDR3 region is CASSETGLADTQYF. The CDR3 DNA follows: TGCGCCAGCAGTGAAACAGGGCTGGCAGATACGCAGTATTTT.

This clonotype occurred many times. The CDR3: CSARGGGTSGIGPYEQYF. CDR3 coding DNA: TGCAGTGCTAGGGGAGGGGGGACTAGCGGGATTGGTCCCTACGAGCAGTACTTC. The chain has TRBV20-1 and TRBJ2-7; 13 bases are a match to TRBD2. Trimming cost V 3 bases and J 2 bases; bases outside gene matches: 13. Germline CDR1 DFQATT, CDR2 SNEGSKA (reference sequence). The CDR3 loop spans 18 amino acids.

This clonotype was detected ten times or more. V gene TRBV5-6 combines with J gene TRBJ2-3; 8 nucleotides match TRBD2. Unmatched junction bases numbered 6, after V lost 0 bases and J lost 6 bases. The CDR3 runs to 15 residues. The germline gives CDR1 SGHDT, CDR2 YYEEEE. CDR3 nucleotides: TGTGCCAGCAGCTTGGCGGGAGGGCCTAAGGATACGCAGTATTTT. Encoded protein: CASSLAGGPKDTQYF.

This clonotype was seen a few times. The J gene is TRBJ2-1, the V gene TRBV12-3 or TRBV12-4, with a possible D match to TRBD2 (6 bases). The V end was cut by 6 bases, the J end by 7 bases, with 22 bases between. This CDR3 comprises 16 residues. In nucleotides, the CDR3 is TGTGCCAGCAGCAGATTCGGGTTCGACGGAGGGAATGAGCAGTTCTTC. Its translation is CASSRFGFDGGNEQFF.

The V call is TRBV30, the J call TRBJ2-2; weak D call: TRBD2 (7 bases). This CDR3 region has 12 residues. The germline CDR1 and CDR2 sequences are GTSNPN and SVGIG (reference sequence). Trimming cost V 8 bases and J 7 bases, with 14 bases left between them. CDR3 amino acids: CAGGGLYGELFF. CDR3 bases: TGTGCCGGGGGGGGGCTTTACGGGGAGCTGTTTTTT.

This clonotype was detected many times. This chain uses TRBV7-9 with TRBJ2-7, with 9 bases that match TRBD2. CDR1 and CDR2 (germline): SEHNR, FQNEAQ (reference sequence). There are 16 residues in the CDR3. The J segment lost 2 bases and the V segment lost 6 bases, leaving 11 bases of the junction unmatched. The CDR3 nucleotides are TGTGCCAGCAGTTCCCCTGGGCGGGAGGGGCCCTACGAGCAGTACTTC. This codes for CASSSPGREGPYEQYF.

This clonotype was detected only a few times. Compared with germline, one end of the junction differs, possibly owing to a read error. The chain uses TRBV7-2 and TRBJ1-2; D not certain. In germline, CDR1 is SGHTA, CDR2 FQGNSA. The CDR3 runs to 14 residues. CDR3 residues: CASSWIAANHGYTF. The CDR3 coding sequence is TGTGCCAGCAGCTGGATTGCAGCTAACCATGGCTACACCTTC.